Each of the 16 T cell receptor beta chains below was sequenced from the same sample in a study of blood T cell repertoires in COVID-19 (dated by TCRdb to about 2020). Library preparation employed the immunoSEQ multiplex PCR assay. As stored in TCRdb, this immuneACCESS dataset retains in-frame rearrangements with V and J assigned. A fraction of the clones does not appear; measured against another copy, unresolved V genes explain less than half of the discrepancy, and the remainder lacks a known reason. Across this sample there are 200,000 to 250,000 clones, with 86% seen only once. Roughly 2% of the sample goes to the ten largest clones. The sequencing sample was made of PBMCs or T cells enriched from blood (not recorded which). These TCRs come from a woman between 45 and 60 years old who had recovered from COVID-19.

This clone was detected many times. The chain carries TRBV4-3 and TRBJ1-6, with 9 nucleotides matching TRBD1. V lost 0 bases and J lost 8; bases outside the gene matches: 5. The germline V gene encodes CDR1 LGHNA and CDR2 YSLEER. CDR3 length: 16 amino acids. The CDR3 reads CASSQDGGQGYSPLHF. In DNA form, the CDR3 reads TGCGCCAGCAGCCAAGATGGAGGACAGGGGTATTCACCCCTCCACTTT.

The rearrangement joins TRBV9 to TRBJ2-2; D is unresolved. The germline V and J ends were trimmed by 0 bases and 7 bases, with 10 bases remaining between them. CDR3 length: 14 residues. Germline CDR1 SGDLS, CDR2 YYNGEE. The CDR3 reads CASSVVAENGELFF. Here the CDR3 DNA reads TGTGCCAGCAGCGTAGTTGCGGAAAACGGGGAGCTGTTTTTT.

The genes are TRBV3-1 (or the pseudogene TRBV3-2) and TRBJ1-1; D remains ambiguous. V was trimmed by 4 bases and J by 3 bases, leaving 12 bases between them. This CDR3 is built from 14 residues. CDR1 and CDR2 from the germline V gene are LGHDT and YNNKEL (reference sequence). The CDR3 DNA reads TGTGCCAGCAGCCGAACCATAACGGACACTGAAGCTTTCTTT. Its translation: CASSRTITDTEAFF.

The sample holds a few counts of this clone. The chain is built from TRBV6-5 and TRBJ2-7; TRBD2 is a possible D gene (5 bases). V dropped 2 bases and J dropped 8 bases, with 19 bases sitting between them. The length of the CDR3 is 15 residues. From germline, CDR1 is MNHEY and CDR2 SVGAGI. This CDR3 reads CASSYSPEGSLQQYF. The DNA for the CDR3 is TGTGCCAGCAGTTACAGTCCGGAAGGGAGCCTACAGCAGTACTTC.

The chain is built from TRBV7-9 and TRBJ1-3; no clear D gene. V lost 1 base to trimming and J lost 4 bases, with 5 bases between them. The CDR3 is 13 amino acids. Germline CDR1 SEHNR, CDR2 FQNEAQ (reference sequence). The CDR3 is CASSLGEGNTIYF. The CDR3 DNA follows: TGTGCCAGCAGCTTAGGCGAGGGAAACACCATATATTTT.

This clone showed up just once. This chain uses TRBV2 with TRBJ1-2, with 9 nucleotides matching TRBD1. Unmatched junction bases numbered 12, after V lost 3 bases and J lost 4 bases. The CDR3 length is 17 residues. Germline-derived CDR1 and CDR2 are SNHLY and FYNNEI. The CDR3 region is CASSEGTGSQGSYGYTF. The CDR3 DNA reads TGTGCCAGCAGTGAGGGGACAGGGTCTCAGGGATCCTATGGCTACACCTTC.

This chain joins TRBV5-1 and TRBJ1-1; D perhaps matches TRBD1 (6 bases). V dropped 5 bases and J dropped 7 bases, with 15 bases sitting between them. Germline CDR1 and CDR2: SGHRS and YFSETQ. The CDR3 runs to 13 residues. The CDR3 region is CASRKGVVGEAFF. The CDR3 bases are TGCGCCAGCAGGAAGGGGGTGGTAGGTGAAGCTTTCTTT.

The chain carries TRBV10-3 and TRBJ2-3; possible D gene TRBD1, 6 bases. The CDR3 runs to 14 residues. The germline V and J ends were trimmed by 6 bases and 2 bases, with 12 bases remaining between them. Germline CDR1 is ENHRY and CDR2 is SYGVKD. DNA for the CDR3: TGTGCCATCAGGGCACAGGGCTCCACAGATACGCAGTATTTT. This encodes CAIRAQGSTDTQYF.

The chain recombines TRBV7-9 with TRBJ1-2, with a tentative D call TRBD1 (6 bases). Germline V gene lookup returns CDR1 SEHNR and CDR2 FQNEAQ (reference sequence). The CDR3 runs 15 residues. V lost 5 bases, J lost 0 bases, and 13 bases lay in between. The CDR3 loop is CASSLGTPANYGYTF. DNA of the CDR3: TGTGCCAGCAGCCTCGGGACACCGGCTAACTATGGCTACACCTTC.

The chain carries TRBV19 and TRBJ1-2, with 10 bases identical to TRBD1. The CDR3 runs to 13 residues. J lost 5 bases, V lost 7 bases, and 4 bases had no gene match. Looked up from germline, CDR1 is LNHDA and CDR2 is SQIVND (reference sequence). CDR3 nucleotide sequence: TGTGCCAGTACCCCGGGACAGGGGTATGGCTACACCTTC. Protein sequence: CASTPGQGYGYTF.

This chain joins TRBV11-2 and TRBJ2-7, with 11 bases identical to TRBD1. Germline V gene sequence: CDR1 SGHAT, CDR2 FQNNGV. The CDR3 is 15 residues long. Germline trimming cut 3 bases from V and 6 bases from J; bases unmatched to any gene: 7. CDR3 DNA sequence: TGTGCCAGCAGCTTGCGGGACAGGGGGACGGGCGAGCAGTACTTC. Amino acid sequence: CASSLRDRGTGEQYF. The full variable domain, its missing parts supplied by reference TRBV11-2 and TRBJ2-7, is EAGVAQSPRYKIIEKRQSVAFWCNPISGHATLYWYQQILGQGPKLLIQFQNNGVVDDSQLPKDRFSAERLKGVDSTLKIQPAKLEDSAVYLCASSLRDRGTGEQYFGPGTRLTVT.

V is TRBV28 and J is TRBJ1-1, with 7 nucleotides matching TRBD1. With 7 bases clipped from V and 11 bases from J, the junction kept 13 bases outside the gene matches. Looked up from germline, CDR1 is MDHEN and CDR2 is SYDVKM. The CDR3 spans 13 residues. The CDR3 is CASKYRDRGEAFF. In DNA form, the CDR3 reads TGTGCCAGCAAATACCGGGACAGAGGTGAGGCTTTCTTT.

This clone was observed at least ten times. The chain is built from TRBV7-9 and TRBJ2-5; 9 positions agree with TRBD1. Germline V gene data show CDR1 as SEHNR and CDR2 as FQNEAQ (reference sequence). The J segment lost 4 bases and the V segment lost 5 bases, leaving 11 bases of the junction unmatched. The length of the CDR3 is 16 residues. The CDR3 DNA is TGTGCCAGCAGCCCATTCCCGGGACAGGGTCCAGAGACCCAGTACTTC. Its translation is CASSPFPGQGPETQYF.

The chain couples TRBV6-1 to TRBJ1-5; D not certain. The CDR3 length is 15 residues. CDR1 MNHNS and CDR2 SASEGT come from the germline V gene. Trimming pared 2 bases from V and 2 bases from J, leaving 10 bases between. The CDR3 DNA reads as TGTGCCAGCAGTGAACAACGGAGGGGCAATCAGCCCCAGCATTTT. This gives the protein CASSEQRRGNQPQHF.

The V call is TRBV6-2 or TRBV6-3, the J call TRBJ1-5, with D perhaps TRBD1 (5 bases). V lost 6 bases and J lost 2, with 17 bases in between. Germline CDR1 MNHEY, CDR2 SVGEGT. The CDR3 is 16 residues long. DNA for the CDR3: TGTGCCAGCAGCTCCTCTCTGGGGCTCGGCAATCAGCCCCAGCATTTT. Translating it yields CASSSSLGLGNQPQHF.

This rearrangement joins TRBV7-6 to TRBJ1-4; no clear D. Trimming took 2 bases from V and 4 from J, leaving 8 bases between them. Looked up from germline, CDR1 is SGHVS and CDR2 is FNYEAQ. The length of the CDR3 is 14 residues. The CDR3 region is CASSLYTDNEKLFF. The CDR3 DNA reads TGTGCCAGCAGCTTATATACAGATAATGAAAAACTGTTTTTT.